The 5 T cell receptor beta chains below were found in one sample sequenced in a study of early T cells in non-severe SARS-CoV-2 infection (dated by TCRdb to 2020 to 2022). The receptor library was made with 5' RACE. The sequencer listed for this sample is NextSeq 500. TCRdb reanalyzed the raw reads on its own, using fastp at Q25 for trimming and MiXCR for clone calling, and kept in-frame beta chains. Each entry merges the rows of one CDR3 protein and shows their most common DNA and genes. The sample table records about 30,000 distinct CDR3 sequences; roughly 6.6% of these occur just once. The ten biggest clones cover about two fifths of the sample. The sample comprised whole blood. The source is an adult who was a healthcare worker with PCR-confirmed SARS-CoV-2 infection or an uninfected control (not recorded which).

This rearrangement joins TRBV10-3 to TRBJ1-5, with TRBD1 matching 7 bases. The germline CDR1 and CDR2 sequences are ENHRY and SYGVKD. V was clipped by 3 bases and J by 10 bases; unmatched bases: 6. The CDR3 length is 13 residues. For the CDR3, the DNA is TGTGCCATCAGTGATCGGACAGGCGATCCCCAGCATTTT. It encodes CAISDRTGDPQHF.

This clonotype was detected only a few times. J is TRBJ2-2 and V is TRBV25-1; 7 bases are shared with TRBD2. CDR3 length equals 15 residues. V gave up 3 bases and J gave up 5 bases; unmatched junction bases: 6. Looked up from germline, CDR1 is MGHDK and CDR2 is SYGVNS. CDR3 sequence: CASSDSSGYTGELFF. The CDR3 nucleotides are TGTGCCAGCAGTGACTCTAGCGGATATACCGGGGAGCTGTTTTTT.

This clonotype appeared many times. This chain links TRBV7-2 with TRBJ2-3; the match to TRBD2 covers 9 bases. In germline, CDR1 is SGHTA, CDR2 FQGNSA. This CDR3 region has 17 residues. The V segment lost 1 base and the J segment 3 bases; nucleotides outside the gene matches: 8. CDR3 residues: CASSLGSRGGRTDTQYF. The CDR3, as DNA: TGTGCCAGCAGCTTAGGATCGCGGGGGGGTAGAACAGATACGCAGTATTTT.

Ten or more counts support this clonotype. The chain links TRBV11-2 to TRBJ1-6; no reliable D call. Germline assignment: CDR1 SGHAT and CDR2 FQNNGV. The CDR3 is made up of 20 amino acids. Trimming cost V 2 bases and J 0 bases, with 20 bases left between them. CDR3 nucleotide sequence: TGTGCCAGCAGCTTAACGTCGGGGTGGACGGAGAGCTCCTATAATTCACCCCTCCACTTT. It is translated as CASSLTSGWTESSYNSPLHF.

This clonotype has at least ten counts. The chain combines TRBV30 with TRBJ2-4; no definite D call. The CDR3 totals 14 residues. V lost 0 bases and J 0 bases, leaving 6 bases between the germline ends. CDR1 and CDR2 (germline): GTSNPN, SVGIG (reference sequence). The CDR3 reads CAWSVQLAKNIQYF. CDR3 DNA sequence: TGTGCCTGGAGTGTCCAACTAGCCAAAAACATTCAGTACTTC.